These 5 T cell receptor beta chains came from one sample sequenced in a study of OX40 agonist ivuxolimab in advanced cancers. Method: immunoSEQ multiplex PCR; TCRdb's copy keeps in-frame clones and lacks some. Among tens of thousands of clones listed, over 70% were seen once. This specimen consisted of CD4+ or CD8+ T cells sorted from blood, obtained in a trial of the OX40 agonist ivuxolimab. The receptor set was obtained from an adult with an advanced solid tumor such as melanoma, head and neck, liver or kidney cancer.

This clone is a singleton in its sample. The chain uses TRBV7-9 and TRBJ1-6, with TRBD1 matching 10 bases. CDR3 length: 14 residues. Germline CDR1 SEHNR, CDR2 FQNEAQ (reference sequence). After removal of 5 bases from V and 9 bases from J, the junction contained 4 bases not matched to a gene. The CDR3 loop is CASSRGQGSSPLHF. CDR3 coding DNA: TGTGCCAGCAGCCGGGGACAGGGGAGTTCACCCCTCCACTTT.

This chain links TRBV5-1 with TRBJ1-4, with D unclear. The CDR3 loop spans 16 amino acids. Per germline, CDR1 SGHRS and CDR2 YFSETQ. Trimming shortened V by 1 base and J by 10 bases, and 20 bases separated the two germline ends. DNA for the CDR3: TGCGCCAGCAGCTTGTACGACGCCACCCGGTCGGGAAAACTGTTTTTT. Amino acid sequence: CASSLYDATRSGKLFF.

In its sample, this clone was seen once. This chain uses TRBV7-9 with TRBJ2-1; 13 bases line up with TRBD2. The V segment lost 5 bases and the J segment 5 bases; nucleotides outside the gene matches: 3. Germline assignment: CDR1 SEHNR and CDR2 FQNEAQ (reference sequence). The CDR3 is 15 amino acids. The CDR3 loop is CASSPGLAGDNEQFF. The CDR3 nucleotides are TGTGCCAGCAGCCCAGGACTAGCGGGAGACAATGAGCAGTTCTTC.

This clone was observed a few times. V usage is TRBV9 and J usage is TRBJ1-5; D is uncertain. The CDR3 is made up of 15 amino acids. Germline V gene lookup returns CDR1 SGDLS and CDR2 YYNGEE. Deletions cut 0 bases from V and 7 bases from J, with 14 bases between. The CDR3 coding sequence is TGTGCCAGCAGCGTAGGACCCCTGATCGGACAGCCCCAGCATTTT. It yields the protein CASSVGPLIGQPQHF.

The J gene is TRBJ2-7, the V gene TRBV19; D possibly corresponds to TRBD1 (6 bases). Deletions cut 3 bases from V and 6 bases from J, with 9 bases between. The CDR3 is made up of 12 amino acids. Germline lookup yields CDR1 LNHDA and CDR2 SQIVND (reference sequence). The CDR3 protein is CASSMGAAEQYF. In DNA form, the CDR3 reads TGTGCCAGTAGTATGGGGGCGGCCGAGCAGTACTTC. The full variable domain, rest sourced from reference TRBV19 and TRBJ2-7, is DGGITQSPKYLFRKEGQNVTLSCEQNLNHDAMYWYRQDPGQGLRLIYYSQIVNDFQKGDIAEGYSVSREKKESFPLTVTSAQKNPTAFYLCASSMGAAEQYFGPGTRLTVT.